This T cell receptor beta chain was profiled in a study of CD8 T cells in ankylosing spondylitis. Findings and caveats of the study: CD8+ cells made up the disease-linked clones, which were relatively rare in peripheral blood. Seemingly distinctive of ankylosing spondylitis blood was a TCR beta motif formed by eight highly homologous variants. A number of the motif variants had already been described in reactive arthritis synovial fluid and blood. Enrichment of disease-linked clones was reportedly significant in matched ankylosing spondylitis synovial fluid.

Quantitative barcoded 5'-RACE was used to prepare TCR beta libraries. TCRdb re-derived calls from the 5' RACE reads in MiXCR, one entry per CDR3 protein. The sample contains approximately 150,000 distinct CDR3 sequences, roughly a sixth of which appear only once. This clonotype came up a few times. Its antigen is not identified. The CDR3 has 15 amino acids. Trimming pared 2 bases from V and 4 bases from J, leaving 14 bases between. Per the germline V gene, CDR1 is SGHTA and CDR2 is FQGNSA. V usage is TRBV7-2 and J usage is TRBJ1-2; no reliable D call. The sequenced material came from blood, either unsorted or a sorted T cell fraction (not recorded which). The sequence was collected from a male donor with ankylosing spondylitis. The CDR3 sequence: CASSLIDTQPYGYTF. CDR3 sequence (DNA): TGTGCCAGCAGCTTAATTGACACCCAGCCCTATGGCTACACCTTC. The variable domain in full, completed from reference TRBV7-2 and TRBJ1-2, reads GAGVSQSPSNKVTEKGKDVELRCDPISGHTALYWYRQSLGQGLEFLIYFQGNSAPDKSGLPSDRFSAERTGGSVSTLTIQRTQQEDSAVYLCASSLIDTQPYGYTFGSGTRLTVV.